These 27 T cell receptor beta chains share one sample of origin, sequenced in a study of blood T cells in healthy people across ages. A sample-barcoded 5' primer and a J-beta primer mix were used in a second PCR of roughly 7 to 11 cycles. One entry per CDR3 protein, called by TCRdb with MiXCR from the 5' RACE reads. The table includes approximately 1.5 million distinct CDR3 sequences, under 55% detected once. The source material was blood. All receptors derive from a woman between 18 and 29 years old in good health.

This clonotype has only a few counts. V and J are TRBV3-1 and TRBJ2-3; D might be TRBD1 or TRBD2, each matching 5 bases. The germline V and J ends were trimmed by 2 bases and 2 bases, with 11 bases remaining between them. Germline CDR1 is LGHDT and CDR2 is YNNKEL (reference sequence). This CDR3 comprises 15 residues. The CDR3 DNA reads TGTGCCAGCAGCCAACGATGGGACCACACAGATACGCAGTATTTT. Encoded protein: CASSQRWDHTDTQYF.

This clonotype was counted a few times. The chain joins TRBV20-1 to TRBJ2-1; D might be TRBD2 (6 bases). The CDR3 spans 15 residues. The germline V and J ends were trimmed by 2 bases and 4 bases, with 15 bases remaining between them. Germline V lookup: CDR1 DFQATT, CDR2 SNEGSKA (reference sequence). This chain's CDR3 is CSARLLGGEYNEQFF. The CDR3 DNA sequence: TGCAGTGCTAGACTGCTTGGCGGGGAGTACAATGAGCAGTTCTTC.

This clonotype was counted only a few times. This chain joins TRBV6-6 and TRBJ1-6; the D gene is possibly TRBD1 (5 bases). Germline CDR1 and CDR2: MNHNY and SVGAGI (reference sequence). The CDR3 loop spans 16 amino acids. V was trimmed by 2 bases and J by 6 bases, leaving 14 bases between them. In DNA form, the CDR3 reads TGTGCCAGCAGTTACACCAGGGCACCTACTAATTCACCCCTCCACTTT. Translating it yields CASSYTRAPTNSPLHF.

This chain connects TRBV7-2 to TRBJ1-6; no firm D call. Germline V gene lookup returns CDR1 SGHTA and CDR2 FQGNSA. V lost 5 bases and J 10 bases, leaving 12 bases between the germline ends. This CDR3 is built from 13 residues. CDR3 protein: CASSPYTDSPLHF. The DNA of the CDR3 is TGTGCCAGCAGCCCGTACACCGACTCACCCCTCCACTTT.

The gene calls are TRBV12-3 or TRBV12-4 and TRBJ1-3, with a possible D match to TRBD1 (6 bases). V lost 3 bases and J 0 bases, leaving 18 bases between the germline ends. There are 18 residues in the CDR3. The CDR3 coding sequence is TGTGCCAGCAGTTTTCTACGACCGGGGGCGAGCTCTGGAAACACCATATATTTT. Amino acid sequence: CASSFLRPGASSGNTIYF.

This clonotype turned up a few times. The chain employs TRBV27 and TRBJ2-5, with a tentative D call TRBD2 (5 bases). Germline values: CDR1 MNHEY, CDR2 SMNVEV (reference sequence). V dropped 4 bases and J dropped 11 bases, with 23 bases sitting between them. This CDR3 has 15 residues. The CDR3 coding sequence is TGTGCCAGCAGTTCGGGAAAACAGCAACGCAATGAGCAGTACTTC. Translating gives CASSSGKQQRNEQYF.

This clonotype was counted a few times. The rearrangement links TRBV3-1 to TRBJ1-2, with a weak D call TRBD1 (5 bases). Germline loops: CDR1 LGHDT, CDR2 YNNKEL (reference sequence). The CDR3 totals 13 residues. The ends were cut back, 1 base at V and 7 bases at J, with 10 bases in the middle. The CDR3 nucleotides read TGTGCCAGCAGCCAAGTGGGGGGTTCTGGCTACACCTTC. Translated, it gives CASSQVGGSGYTF.

The rearrangement joins TRBV25-1 to TRBJ2-1; D not certain. The ends were cut back, 2 bases at V and 9 bases at J, with 8 bases in the middle. This CDR3 is 12 amino acids long. In germline, CDR1 is MGHDK, CDR2 SYGVNS. The CDR3 protein is CASSEPVGEQFF. As DNA, the CDR3 is TGTGCCAGCAGTGAACCAGTCGGTGAGCAGTTCTTC.

The chain recombines TRBV20-1 with TRBJ2-1; unclear D gene. Germline values: CDR1 DFQATT, CDR2 SNEGSKA (reference sequence). CDR3 size: 14 residues. V was clipped by 1 base and J by 8 bases, with 15 bases between them. The CDR3 reads CSARVPTQGYEQFF. Here the CDR3 DNA reads TGCAGTGCTAGAGTCCCCACCCAAGGGTATGAGCAGTTCTTC.

In its sample, this clonotype was seen a few times. V and J are TRBV15 and TRBJ2-6; no firm D call. Trimming left V 0 bases short and J 0 bases short, with 18 bases between. This CDR3 has 20 amino acids. Germline assignment: CDR1 LNHNV and CDR2 YYDKDF (reference sequence). The CDR3 bases are TGTGCCACCAGCAGAGAGAAGCCAAGGTTCGAACTCTCTGGGGCCAACGTCCTGACTTTC. It translates to CATSREKPRFELSGANVLTF. Full variable domain (rest looked up from reference TRBV15 and TRBJ2-6): DAMVIQNPRYQVTQFGKPVTLSCSQTLNHNVMYWYQQKSSQAPKLLFHYYDKDFNNEADTPDNFQSRRPNTSFCFLDIRSPGLGDTAMYLCATSREKPRFELSGANVLTFGAGSRLTVL.

The chain is built from TRBV20-1 and TRBJ2-5, with 10 nucleotides matching TRBD2. The V gene end was trimmed by 6 bases and the J gene end by 11 bases; junction bases not matched to a gene: 15. This CDR3 spans 14 amino acids. In germline, CDR1 is DFQATT, CDR2 SNEGSKA (reference sequence). Written as DNA, the CDR3 is TGCAGTGCACTTAGCGGGGGGTTAGACAATGAGCAGTACTTC. Protein: CSALSGGLDNEQYF.

V gene TRBV5-1 combines with J gene TRBJ2-5; unclear D gene. CDR1 and CDR2 from the germline V gene are SGHRS and YFSETQ. Trimming removed 4 bases from V and 11 bases from J, with 15 bases in between. The CDR3 length is 12 residues. The CDR3, as DNA: TGCGCCAGCAGCACCGTTTACAATGAGCAGTACTTC. Amino acids: CASSTVYNEQYF.

This chain connects TRBV20-1 to TRBJ2-1; D possibly uses TRBD1 or TRBD2 (5 bases each). This CDR3 is built from 14 residues. V lost 4 bases and J 4 bases, leaving 14 bases between the germline ends. CDR1 and CDR2 (germline): DFQATT, SNEGSKA (reference sequence). The CDR3 loop is CSATSGTPYNEQFF. CDR3 in DNA: TGCAGTGCTACGTCCGGGACGCCATACAATGAGCAGTTCTTC.

The genes are TRBV10-1 and TRBJ2-3; 9 nucleotides agree with TRBD2. CDR3 size: 15 residues. From germline, CDR1 is WNHNN and CDR2 SYGVQD (reference sequence). J lost 5 bases, V lost 0 bases, and 3 bases had no gene match. The CDR3 loop is CASSESILAGDTQYF. The CDR3, as DNA: TGCGCCAGCAGTGAGTCGATACTAGCGGGAGATACGCAGTATTTT.

This clonotype was detected a few times. The chain has TRBV4-3 and TRBJ2-3; D gene ambiguous. V was shortened by 0 bases and J by 0 bases, with 4 bases between the two germline ends. CDR1 LGHNA and CDR2 YSLEER come from the germline V gene. The CDR3 is made up of 14 amino acids. The chain's CDR3 is CASSQEISTDTQYF. DNA of the CDR3: TGCGCCAGCAGCCAAGAGATTAGCACAGATACGCAGTATTTT.

As for this clonotype: At one of its ends the junction is not consistent with the germline gene, which may arise from a read error. This chain connects TRBV9 to TRBJ1-1; 7 bases are a match to TRBD1. The V gene's germline CDR1 is SGDLS and CDR2 YYNGEE. This CDR3 region has 15 residues. This chain's CDR3 is CAKHRLTGLNTKAFF. Here the CDR3 DNA reads TGTGCCAAACACCGACTGACAGGGTTGAACACTAAAGCTTTCTTT.

The chain's CDR3 is CASSQAPGLETLHF. Written as DNA, the CDR3 is TGTGCCAGCAGCCAAGCCCCAGGGCTGGAGACCCTCCACTTT. The gene calls are TRBV4-2 and TRBJ1-6; D is perhaps TRBD1 (5 bases). CDR1 and CDR2 from the germline V gene are LGHNA and YNFKEQ. Trimming removed 1 base from V and 14 bases from J, with 15 bases in between. There are 14 residues in the CDR3.

V is TRBV11-2 and J is TRBJ2-5, with 8 positions matching TRBD2. The J call may be in error: the DNA end matches TRBJ2-7 better. This CDR3 has 16 amino acids. Germline V lookup: CDR1 SGHAT, CDR2 FQNNGV. In DNA, the CDR3 is TGTGCCAGCAGCTCAGTACGACTAGCGAGGACCTACGAGCAGTACTTC. This sequence encodes CASSSVRLARTYEQYF.

This chain connects TRBV20-1 to TRBJ1-1; D gene uncertain. The germline V and J ends were trimmed by 6 bases and 1 base, with 9 bases remaining between them. The CDR3 covers 12 residues. CDR1 DFQATT and CDR2 SNEGSKA come from the germline V gene (reference sequence). CDR3 nucleotides: TGCAGTGCGGAACATCCGAACACTGAAGCTTTCTTT. Translated: CSAEHPNTEAFF.

This chain connects TRBV11-3 to TRBJ2-5, with 10 bases aligning to TRBD1. The CDR3 is 16 residues long. Losses at the gene ends were 4 bases for V and 11 bases for J; bases not matched to a gene: 16. Germline lookup yields CDR1 SGHNT and CDR2 YENEEA. The CDR3 nucleotides read TGTGCCAGCAGCTCCCCTCCGGGACAGGGGACGGGAGAGCAGTACTTC. This gives the protein CASSSPPGQGTGEQYF. Full variable domain (outside the CDR3, taken from reference TRBV11-3 and TRBJ2-5): EAGVVQSPRYKIIEKKQPVAFWCNPISGHNTLYWYLQNLGQGPELLIRYENEEAVDDSQLPKDRFSAERLKGVDSTLKIQPAELGDSAVYLCASSSPPGQGTGEQYFGPGTRLLVL.

This clonotype was detected only a few times. V and J are TRBV20-1 and TRBJ2-1; D could derive from TRBD1 or TRBD2 (6 bases each). The CDR3 totals 16 residues. Germline V CDR1 and CDR2: DFQATT, SNEGSKA (reference sequence). V was trimmed by 1 base and J by 7 bases, leaving 20 bases between them. CDR3 sequence (DNA): TGCAGTGCTAGAGTTTATCGGACTAATAGGGGGAATGAGCAGTTCTTC. Translation: CSARVYRTNRGNEQFF.

This clonotype was counted a few times. The chain is built from TRBV27 and TRBJ2-5, with 8 positions matching TRBD1. The DNA end is a closer match to TRBJ2-7, so the J assignment may be wrong. The germline gives CDR1 MNHEY, CDR2 SMNVEV (reference sequence). The CDR3 contains 15 residues. CDR3 DNA: TGTGCCAGCAGTCCGCTGACAGGGGCGCTGTACGAGCAGTACTTC. Translating gives CASSPLTGALYEQYF.

This sequence joins TRBV24-1 and TRBJ2-3, with 7 bases aligning to TRBD1. The germline V gene encodes CDR1 KGHDR and CDR2 SFDVKD. This CDR3 contains 15 residues. With V trimmed by 0 bases and J by 5 bases, 4 bases remained unmatched. CDR3 sequence (DNA): TGTGCCACCAGTGATTTGCGGGCAGGGGGAGATACGCAGTATTTT. Translated, it gives CATSDLRAGGDTQYF.

V gene TRBV2 combines with J gene TRBJ1-5, with a tentative D call TRBD1 (6 bases). This CDR3 has 12 residues. V was pared by 4 bases and J by 7 bases, with 8 bases between. Germline CDR1 SNHLY, CDR2 FYNNEI. The CDR3 bases are TGTGCCAGCAGTGGACAGGACCAGCCCCAGCATTTT. Its protein is CASSGQDQPQHF.

This clonotype appeared a few times. The chain has TRBV11-1 and TRBJ2-1, with a possible D match to TRBD2 (5 bases). CDR1 and CDR2 from the germline V gene are SGHAT and FQDESV (reference sequence). This CDR3 is built from 16 residues. V was cut by 0 bases and J by 0 bases, with 9 bases left in between. The CDR3 protein is CASSLAFGISYNEQFF. The CDR3 bases are TGTGCCAGCAGCTTAGCGTTCGGGATCTCCTACAATGAGCAGTTCTTC.

With respect to this clonotype: With a much larger clone just one base away, this may be a read error. The chain employs TRBV15 and TRBJ1-2, with D unresolved. The CDR3 consists of 15 residues. Between the trimmed V and J ends, which lost 3 bases and 6 bases, there was a span of 17 bases. Per the germline V gene, CDR1 is LNHNV and CDR2 is YYDKDF (reference sequence). The CDR3, as DNA: TGTGCCACCAGCAGTGGGGTTTCAGACGGTCATGGCTACACCTTC. Protein product: CATSSGVSDGHGYTF. Full variable domain (missing parts from reference TRBV15 and TRBJ1-2): DAMVIQNPRYQVTQFGKPVTLSCSQTLNHNVMYWYQQKSSQAPKLLFHYYDKDFNNEADTPDNFQSRRPNTSFCFLDIRSPGLGDTAMYLCATSSGVSDGHGYTFGSGTRLTVV.

This clonotype was recorded once. A junction end diverges from the germline sequence, so it may reflect a read error. The chain employs TRBV7-2 and TRBJ1-2; no clear D gene. Germline lookup yields CDR1 SGHTA and CDR2 FQGNSA. The CDR3 has 15 amino acids. CDR3 nucleotide sequence: TGTGCCGGCAGCTTGACCTCAGGCGCTAACTATGGCTACACCTTC. Amino acid sequence: CAGSLTSGANYGYTF.